The 5 T cell receptor beta chains listed next were all sequenced from one sample in a study of blood T cell repertoires in COVID-19 (dated by TCRdb to 2018 to 2021). Library generation was performed with the immunoSEQ multiplex PCR assay. Imported from immuneACCESS, the table was reduced by TCRdb to in-frame sequences with V and J called. These copies leave out some clones; in studies compared against another copy, an unresolved V gene accounts for under half, and the cause of the remainder is not known. For this sample the table gives about 50,000 clones, of which around 80% were detected only once. Under 30% of the sample is in the top ten clones. The sample comprised peripheral blood. These receptors all stem from a man aged 65 to 79 with acute or convalescent COVID-19.

This clone was seen only once. The chain combines TRBV5-6 with TRBJ2-1; 7 positions match TRBD2. This CDR3 contains 18 residues. Germline assignment: CDR1 SGHDT and CDR2 YYEEEE. J lost 3 bases, V lost 1 base, and 13 bases had no gene match. The CDR3 DNA is TGTGCCAGCAGCTTGAGGGCAGGGAGGGGAATTGGCTACAATGAGCAGTTCTTC. Its protein product is CASSLRAGRGIGYNEQFF.

The V gene is TRBV2, the J gene TRBJ1-5; the match to TRBD1 covers 10 bases. The V and J ends lost 6 bases and 6 bases, in that order; junction bases with no gene match: 8. CDR3 length equals 15 residues. Germline CDR1 is SNHLY and CDR2 is FYNNEI. The CDR3 region is CASSVGTGEGQPQHF. Written as DNA, the CDR3 is TGTGCCAGCAGCGTAGGGACAGGGGAGGGTCAGCCCCAGCATTTT.

This sequence joins TRBV7-9 and TRBJ1-4; unclear D gene. Looked up from germline, CDR1 is SEHNR and CDR2 is FQNEAQ (reference sequence). The CDR3 length is 16 residues. The germline V and J ends were trimmed by 2 bases and 0 bases, with 10 bases remaining between them. CDR3 DNA: TGTGCCAGCAGCTTATCTGCAGGCCCAACTAATGAAAAACTGTTTTTT. Protein sequence: CASSLSAGPTNEKLFF. Looking up the rest from reference TRBV7-9 and TRBJ1-4 gives the full variable domain: DTGVSQNPRHKITKRGQNVTFRCDPISEHNRLYWYRQTLGQGPEFLTYFQNEAQLEKSRLLSDRFSAERPKGSFSTLEIQRTEQGDSAMYLCASSLSAGPTNEKLFFGSGTQLSVL.

The chain has TRBV2 and TRBJ1-4; 8 bases match TRBD1. Trimming cost V 6 bases and J 8 bases; bases outside gene matches: 8. The CDR3 has 14 amino acids. Per germline, CDR1 SNHLY and CDR2 FYNNEI. The CDR3 sequence: CASSFGQGGEKLFF. The CDR3 DNA sequence: TGTGCCAGCAGCTTTGGACAGGGCGGCGAAAAACTGTTTTTT.

V gene TRBV2 combines with J gene TRBJ2-3; TRBD2 is a possible D gene (6 bases). This CDR3 contains 15 residues. V lost 2 bases to trimming and J lost 5 bases, with 14 bases between them. The germline gives CDR1 SNHLY, CDR2 FYNNEI. The CDR3 sequence is CASSEIRTGEDTQYF. The CDR3 DNA reads as TGTGCCAGCAGTGAAATCCGTACGGGGGAAGATACGCAGTATTTT.